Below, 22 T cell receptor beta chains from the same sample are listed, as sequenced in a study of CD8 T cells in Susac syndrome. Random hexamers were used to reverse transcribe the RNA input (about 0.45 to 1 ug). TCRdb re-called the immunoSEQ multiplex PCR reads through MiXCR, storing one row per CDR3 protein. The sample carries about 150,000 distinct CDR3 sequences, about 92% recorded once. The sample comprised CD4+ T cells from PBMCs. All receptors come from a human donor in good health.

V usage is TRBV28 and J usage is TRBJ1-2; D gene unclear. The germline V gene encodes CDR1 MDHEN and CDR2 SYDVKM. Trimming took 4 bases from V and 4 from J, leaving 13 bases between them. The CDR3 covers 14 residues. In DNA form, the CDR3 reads TGTGCCAGCAGTTCCCCGCGGGGTTTCTATGGCTACACCTTC. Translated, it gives CASSSPRGFYGYTF.

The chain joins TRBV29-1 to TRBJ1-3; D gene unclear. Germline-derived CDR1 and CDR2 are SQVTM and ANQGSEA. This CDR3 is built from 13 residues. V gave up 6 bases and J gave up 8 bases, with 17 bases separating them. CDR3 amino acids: CSVAGRGGDTIYF. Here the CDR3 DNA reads TGCAGCGTCGCCGGCCGGGGTGGGGACACCATATATTTT.

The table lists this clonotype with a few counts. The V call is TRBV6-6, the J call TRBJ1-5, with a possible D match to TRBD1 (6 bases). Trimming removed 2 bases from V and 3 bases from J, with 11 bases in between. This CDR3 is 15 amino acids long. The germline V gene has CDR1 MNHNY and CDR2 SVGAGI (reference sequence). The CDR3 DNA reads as TGTGCCAGCAGTTACGGACAGAGCATCAATCAGCCCCAGCATTTT. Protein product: CASSYGQSINQPQHF.

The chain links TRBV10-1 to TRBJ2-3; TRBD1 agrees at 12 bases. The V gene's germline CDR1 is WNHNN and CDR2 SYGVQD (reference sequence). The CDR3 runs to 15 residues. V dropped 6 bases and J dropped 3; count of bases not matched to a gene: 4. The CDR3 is CASRPGQGATDTQYF. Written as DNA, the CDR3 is TGCGCCAGCAGGCCGGGACAGGGGGCAACAGATACGCAGTATTTT.

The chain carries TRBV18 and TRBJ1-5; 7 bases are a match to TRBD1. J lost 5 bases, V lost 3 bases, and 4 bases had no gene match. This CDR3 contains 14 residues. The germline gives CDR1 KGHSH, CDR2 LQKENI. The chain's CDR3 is CASSPGDSHQPQHF. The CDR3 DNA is TGTGCCAGCTCACCCGGGGACAGCCATCAGCCCCAGCATTTT. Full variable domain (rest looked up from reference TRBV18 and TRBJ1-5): NAGVMQNPRHLVRRRGQEARLRCSPMKGHSHVYWYRQLPEEGLKFMVYLQKENIIDESGMPKERFSAEFPKEGPSILRIQQVVRGDSAAYFCASSPGDSHQPQHFGDGTRLSIL.

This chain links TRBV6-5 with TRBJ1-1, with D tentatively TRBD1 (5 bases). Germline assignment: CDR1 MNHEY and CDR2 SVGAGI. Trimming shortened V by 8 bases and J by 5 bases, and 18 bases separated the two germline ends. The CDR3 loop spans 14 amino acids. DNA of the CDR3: TGTGCCAGCTCCAGGGTGCGGGGGGAAACTGAAGCTTTCTTT. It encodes CASSRVRGETEAFF.

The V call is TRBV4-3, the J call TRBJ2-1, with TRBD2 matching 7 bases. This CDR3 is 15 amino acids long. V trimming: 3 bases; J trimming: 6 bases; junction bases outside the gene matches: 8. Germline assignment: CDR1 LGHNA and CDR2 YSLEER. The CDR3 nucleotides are TGCGCCAGCAGCCAGCCCTCGGGGGGTACCAATGAGCAGTTCTTC. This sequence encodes CASSQPSGGTNEQFF.

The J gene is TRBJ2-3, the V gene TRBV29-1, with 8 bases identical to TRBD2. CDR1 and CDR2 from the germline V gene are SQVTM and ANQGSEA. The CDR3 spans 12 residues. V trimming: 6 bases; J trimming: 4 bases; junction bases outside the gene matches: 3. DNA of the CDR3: TGCAGCGTCCGACTAGCGCCAGATACGCAGTATTTT. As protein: CSVRLAPDTQYF.

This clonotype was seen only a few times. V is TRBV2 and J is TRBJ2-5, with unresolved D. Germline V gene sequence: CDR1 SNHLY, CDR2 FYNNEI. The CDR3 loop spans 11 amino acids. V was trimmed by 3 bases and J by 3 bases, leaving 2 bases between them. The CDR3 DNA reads TGTGCCAGCAGTGAGGAAGAGACCCAGTACTTC. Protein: CASSEEETQYF.

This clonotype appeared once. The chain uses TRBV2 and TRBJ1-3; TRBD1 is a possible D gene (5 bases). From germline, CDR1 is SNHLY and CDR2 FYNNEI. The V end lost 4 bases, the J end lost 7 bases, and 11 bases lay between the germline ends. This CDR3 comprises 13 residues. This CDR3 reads CASSGQGWNTIYF. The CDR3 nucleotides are TGTGCCAGCAGTGGGCAGGGCTGGAACACCATATATTTT.

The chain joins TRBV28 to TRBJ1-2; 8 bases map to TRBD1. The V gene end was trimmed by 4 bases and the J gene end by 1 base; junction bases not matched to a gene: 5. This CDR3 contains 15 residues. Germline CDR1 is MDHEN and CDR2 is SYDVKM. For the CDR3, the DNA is TGTGCCAGCAGTTACCGGGACAGGTTTAACTATGGCTACACCTTC. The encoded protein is CASSYRDRFNYGYTF.

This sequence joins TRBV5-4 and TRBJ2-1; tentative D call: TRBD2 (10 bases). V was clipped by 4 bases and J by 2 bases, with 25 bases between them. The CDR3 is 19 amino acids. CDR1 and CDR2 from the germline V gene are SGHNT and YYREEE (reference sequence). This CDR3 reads CASSNRGRFLAGAYNEQFF. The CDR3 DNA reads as TGTGCCAGCAGCAACAGGGGGCGCTTCCTAGCGGGAGCCTACAATGAGCAGTTCTTC.

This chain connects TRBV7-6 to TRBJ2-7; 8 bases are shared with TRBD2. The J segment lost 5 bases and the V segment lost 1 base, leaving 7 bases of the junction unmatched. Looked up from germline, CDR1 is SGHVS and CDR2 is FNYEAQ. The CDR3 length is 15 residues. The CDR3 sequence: CASSLGGGRINEQYF. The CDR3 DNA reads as TGTGCCAGCAGCTTAGGAGGCGGGAGGATAAACGAGCAGTACTTC.

The CDR3 reads CASSPSQGTGELFF. The CDR3 DNA is TGCGCCAGCAGCCCATCACAGGGGACCGGGGAGCTGTTTTTT. The V call is TRBV5-1, the J call TRBJ2-2; 7 nucleotides line up with TRBD1. The CDR3 has 14 residues. Germline V gene data show CDR1 as SGHRS and CDR2 as YFSETQ. V shed 4 bases, J shed 5 bases, and the junction held 5 bases outside the gene matches.

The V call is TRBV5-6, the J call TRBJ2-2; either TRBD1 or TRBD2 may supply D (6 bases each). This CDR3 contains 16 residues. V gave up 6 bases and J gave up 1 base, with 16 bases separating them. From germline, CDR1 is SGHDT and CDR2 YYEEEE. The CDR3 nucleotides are TGTGCCAGCACCCTCGGGGGCCTCGGGAACACCGGGGAGCTGTTTTTT. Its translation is CASTLGGLGNTGELFF.

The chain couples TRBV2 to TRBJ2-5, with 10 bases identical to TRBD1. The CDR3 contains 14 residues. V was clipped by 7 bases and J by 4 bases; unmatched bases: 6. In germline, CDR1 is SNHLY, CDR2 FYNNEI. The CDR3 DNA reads TGTGCCAGCACCGGGACAGGGGTTCGAGAGACCCAGTACTTC. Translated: CASTGTGVRETQYF.

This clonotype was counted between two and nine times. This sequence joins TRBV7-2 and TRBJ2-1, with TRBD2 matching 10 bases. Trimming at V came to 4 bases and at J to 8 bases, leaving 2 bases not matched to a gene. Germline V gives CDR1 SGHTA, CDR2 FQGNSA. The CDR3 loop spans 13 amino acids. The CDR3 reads CASSSGLADEQFF. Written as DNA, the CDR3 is TGTGCCAGCAGCTCCGGACTAGCGGATGAGCAGTTCTTC.

The CDR3 DNA follows: TGCGCCAGCAGCTTGGAGGGGACAGGGGAAAACACCATATATTTT. Translation: CASSLEGTGENTIYF. The chain recombines TRBV5-1 with TRBJ1-3, with 10 positions matching TRBD1. Germline V gene data show CDR1 as SGHRS and CDR2 as YFSETQ. Trimming at V came to 0 bases and at J to 6 bases, leaving 3 bases not matched to a gene. The CDR3 is 15 residues long.

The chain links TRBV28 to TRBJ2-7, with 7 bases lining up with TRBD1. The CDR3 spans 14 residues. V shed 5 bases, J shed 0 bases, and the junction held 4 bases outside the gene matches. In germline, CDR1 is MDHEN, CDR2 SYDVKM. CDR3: CASSTGANSYEQYF. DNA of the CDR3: TGTGCCAGCAGTACAGGGGCGAACTCCTACGAGCAGTACTTC.

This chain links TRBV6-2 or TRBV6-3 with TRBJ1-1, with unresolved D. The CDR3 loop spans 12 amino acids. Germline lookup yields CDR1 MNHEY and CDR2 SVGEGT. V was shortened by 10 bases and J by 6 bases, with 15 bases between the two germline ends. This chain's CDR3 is CATNRREAEAFF. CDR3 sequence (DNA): TGTGCCACCAACCGAAGGGAGGCTGAAGCTTTCTTT.

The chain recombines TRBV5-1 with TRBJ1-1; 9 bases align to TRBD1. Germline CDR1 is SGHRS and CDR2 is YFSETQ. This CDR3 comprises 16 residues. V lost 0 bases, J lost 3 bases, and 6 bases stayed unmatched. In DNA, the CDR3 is TGCGCCAGCAGCTTGGTTAAACAGGGGGCTTACACTGAAGCTTTCTTT. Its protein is CASSLVKQGAYTEAFF.

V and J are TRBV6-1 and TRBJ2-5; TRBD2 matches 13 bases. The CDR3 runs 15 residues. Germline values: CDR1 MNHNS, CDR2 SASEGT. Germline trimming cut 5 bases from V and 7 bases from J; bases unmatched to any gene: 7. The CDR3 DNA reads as TGTGCCAGCAGTCCACTAGCGGGAGGGATCTCGACCCAGTACTTC. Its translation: CASSPLAGGISTQYF.